The next 6 T cell receptor beta chains were all read from a single sample in a study of blood T cell repertoires in COVID-19. TCRdb keeps only in-frame clones here, not all; method: immunoSEQ multiplex PCR. Altogether 150,000 or so clones are present, about 85% being singletons, with the ten largest covering around 2.5%. The sequencing input was peripheral blood. Receptors originate from a woman aged 70-85 years with acute or convalescent COVID-19.

The J gene is TRBJ2-2, the V gene TRBV5-1; 7 bases are shared with TRBD1. The CDR3 is 15 amino acids. Germline values: CDR1 SGHRS, CDR2 YFSETQ. The V gene end was trimmed by 4 bases and the J gene end by 6 bases; junction bases not matched to a gene: 9. CDR3 nucleotide sequence: TGCGCCAGCAGCCCGACAGGGTTCGGGGCCGGGGAGCTGTTTTTT. Its protein product is CASSPTGFGAGELFF. Together with reference TRBV5-1 and TRBJ2-2, the CDR3 gives the full variable domain: KAGVTQTPRYLIKTRGQQVTLSCSPISGHRSVSWYQQTPGQGLQFLFEYFSETQRNKGNFPGRFSGRQFSNSRSEMNVSTLELGDSALYLCASSPTGFGAGELFFGEGSRLTVL.

J is TRBJ1-5 and V is TRBV6-1; 9 bases line up with TRBD1. CDR3 length: 15 residues. Germline values: CDR1 MNHNS, CDR2 SASEGT. J gave up 8 bases and V 3 bases, and 8 bases lay outside the gene matches. CDR3 in DNA: TGTGCCAGCAGTGACCGGACAGGGGTAGGAGAGCCCCAGCATTTT. Translated: CASSDRTGVGEPQHF.

The chain has TRBV30 and TRBJ2-3; the match to TRBD2 covers 12 bases. The CDR3 runs to 19 residues. In germline, CDR1 is GTSNPN, CDR2 SVGIG (reference sequence). With 0 bases clipped from V and 3 bases from J, the junction kept 13 bases outside the gene matches. The CDR3 nucleotides are TGTGCCTGGAGTGTACAAACCGGACTAGCGGGGTTCCGTACAGATACGCAGTATTTT. It encodes CAWSVQTGLAGFRTDTQYF. The full variable domain, in which reference TRBV30 and TRBJ2-3 provide the parts outside the CDR3, is SQTIHQWPATLVQPVGSPLSLECTVEGTSNPNLYWYRQAAGRGLQLLFYSVGIGQISSEVPQNLSASRPQDRQFILSSKKLLLSDSGFYLCAWSVQTGLAGFRTDTQYFGPGTRLTVL.

This chain connects TRBV3-1 (or the pseudogene TRBV3-2) to TRBJ2-7; the D gene is possibly TRBD2 (6 bases). The CDR3 consists of 12 residues. Germline V CDR1 and CDR2: LGHDT, YNNKEL (reference sequence). Between the trimmed V and J ends, which lost 3 bases and 6 bases, there was a span of 9 bases. Written as DNA, the CDR3 is TGTGCCAGCAGCCAGGGACTCGGCGAGCAGTACGTC. This translates into CASSQGLGEQYV.

The CDR3: CASSLVGGSGNTDTQYF. The DNA of the CDR3 is TGTGCCAGCAGCTTAGTTGGTGGTAGCGGTAACACAGATACGCAGTATTTT. The chain recombines TRBV11-2 with TRBJ2-3, with D tentatively TRBD2 (6 bases). Between the trimmed V and J ends, which lost 1 base and 2 bases, there was a span of 16 bases. The CDR3 covers 17 residues. In germline, CDR1 is SGHAT, CDR2 FQNNGV.

With regard to this clone: This could be a read error, since a much larger clone is one nucleotide away. The J gene is TRBJ1-2, the V gene TRBV7-2, with D possibly being TRBD1 (5 bases). With 1 base removed from V and 4 bases from J, the gap between germline ends came to 7 bases. There are 13 residues in the CDR3. CDR1 and CDR2 from the germline V gene are SGHTA and FQGNSA. The CDR3 spells CASSLGQSYGYTF. For the CDR3, the DNA is TGTGCCAGCAGCTTAGGACAGAGCTATGGCTACACCTTC.